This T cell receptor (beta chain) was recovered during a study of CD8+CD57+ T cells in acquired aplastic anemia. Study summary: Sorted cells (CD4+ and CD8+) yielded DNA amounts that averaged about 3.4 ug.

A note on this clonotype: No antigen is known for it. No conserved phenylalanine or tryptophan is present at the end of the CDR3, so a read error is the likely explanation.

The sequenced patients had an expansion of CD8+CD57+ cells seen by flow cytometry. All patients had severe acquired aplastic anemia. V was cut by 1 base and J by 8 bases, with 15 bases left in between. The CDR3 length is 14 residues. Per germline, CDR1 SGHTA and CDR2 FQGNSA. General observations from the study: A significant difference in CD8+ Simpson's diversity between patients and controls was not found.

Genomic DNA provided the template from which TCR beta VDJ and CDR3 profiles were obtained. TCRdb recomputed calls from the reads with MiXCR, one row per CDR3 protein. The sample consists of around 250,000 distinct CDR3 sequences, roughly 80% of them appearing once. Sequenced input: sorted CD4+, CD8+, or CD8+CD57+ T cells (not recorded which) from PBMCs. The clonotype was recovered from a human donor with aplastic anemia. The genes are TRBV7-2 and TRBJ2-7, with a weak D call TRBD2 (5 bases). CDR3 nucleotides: TGTGCCAGCAGCTTAGGCGGAGGCCCCGATAAGCAGTACCTC. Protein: CASSLGGGPDKQYL.